This T cell receptor beta chain was sequenced in a study of regulatory T cells in long-lasting Graves disease. The wider study: More than 5 years of antithyroid drugs with positive TSH receptor antibodies defined persistent Graves' disease. Study conclusions and caveats: Under persistent disease, TRBV28, TRBJ1-2 and TRBJ2-5 were used preferentially. Sample size, which was small, may have reduced accuracy.

To make TCR beta libraries, researchers used iRepertoire HTBI primers and Arm-PCR of CDR3 regions. Using its own MiXCR run on the multiplex PCR reads, TCRdb lists one record per CDR3 protein. The sample lists almost 350,000 distinct CDR3 sequences, around a fifth occurring once. Time point defined: persistent/refractory GD, antithyroid drugs over 5 years with positive TRAb. The authors made the TCR library using RNA they extracted from PBMCs. A word on this clonotype: The antigen is unknown.

Germline CDR1 is MNHEY and CDR2 is SVGEGT. The CDR3 sequence is 13 residues long. Between the trimmed V and J ends, which lost 9 bases and 6 bases, there was a span of 18 bases. The rearrangement joins TRBV6-2 or TRBV6-3 to TRBJ2-7; tentatively, D is TRBD1 or TRBD2 (7 bases each). The specimen comprised peripheral blood mononuclear cells (PBMCs), sampled when the disease was refractory, from a patient treated with antithyroid drugs. This receptor was identified in a female donor with Graves disease. In nucleotides, the CDR3 is TGTGCCAGTAGTCAGGGGGGGCACAGCGAGCAGTACTTC. Residues: CASSQGGHSEQYF.